The sequence of this TCR beta chain was determined in a study of vaccination effects on CD4 cells after COVID-19 (dated by TCRdb to 2022 to 2024). Study-wide context: Participants received two doses of either the BNT162b2 or the mRNA-1273 mRNA SARS-CoV-2 vaccine. The study compared SARS-CoV-2 spike-specific CD4+ TCR repertoires before and after mRNA vaccination in COVID-19 convalescent patients and infection-naive vaccine recipients. The full study included around nine COVID-19 convalescent patients and a handful of SARS-CoV-2-naive healthy vaccine recipients. The Oncomine TCR Beta short-read assay on an Illumina iSeq 100 was used to sequence cultures from other donors in the study.

Overall results and qualifications from the work: Among healthy vaccine recipients, nearly all vaccine-induced clones were SARS-CoV-2 mono-reactive, and only 1 of 255 was cross-reactive with common cold coronaviruses. Only a small number of convalescent patients were included, and no early post-infection timepoints were available, which limited the study. Clones induced by infection and clones induced by vaccination both contracted markedly at late timepoints after vaccination, which fits with T cell responses waning over time.

Comments on this clone: Its antigen has not been determined. No base-level quality is on record; no much larger clone is a single base apart.

In the ViraFEST assay, PBMC were stimulated with viral peptide pools, and antigen-specific CD4+ T cell clonotypes were then identified by expansion using TCR sequencing. After less than eleven days of culture, CD4+ T cells were isolated with the EasySep CD4+ T cell isolation kit. Negative nucleocapsid antibody results before and after vaccination confirmed that the healthy vaccine recipients had no prior SARS-CoV-2 infection. Each well held over 1.5 million PBMC cultured in IMDM containing around 5.1% human AB serum, 9 to 10 IU/ml IL-2 and gentamicin, along with about 10 ug/ml peptides. On days 3 and 7, half of the culture medium was replaced with fresh IL-2-containing medium. Each peptide stimulation condition was cultured in triplicate wells unless otherwise noted. PBMC were separated from whole blood using Ficoll-Paque Plus gradient centrifugation and were then either cryopreserved at -140C or used fresh. The overlapping peptide pools covered the spike proteins of SARS-CoV-2 and of the common cold coronaviruses HCoV-NL63, HCoV-OC43 and HCoV-229E. The QIAamp micro DNA kit was used to extract genomic DNA from the cultured CD4+ T cells.

The method behind the library was the immunoSEQ multiplex PCR assay. TCR beta CDR3 sequencing was performed on DNA from the cultured, isolated CD4+ T cells. For the original study's pipeline: Non-productive TCR sequences were removed and reads were trimmed to the CDR3 region, keeping CDR3s of at least 7 amino acids. Antigen-specific clonotypes were identified using the MANAFEST web app by comparison of expansion in peptide wells against reference cultures. Positive clones required FDR<0.05 expansion versus reference and all other wells, odds ratio above 5, and frequency above 0.1% in two replicate wells. A clonotype was called cross-reactive if it was significantly expanded both in SARS-CoV-2 spike wells and in at least one common cold coronavirus spike condition. CDR3 similarity was assessed by Levenshtein distance with the stringdist R package, and unrooted trees were built with ape in R 3.6.1. TCRdb holds this immuneACCESS table with in-frame rearrangements only. Some clones are missing; in checked studies, unresolved V genes explain under half, and the rest has no known cause. That table furnishes V, J and clone size, whereas the DNA furnished D and trimming. The sample table shows about 71,000 clones, and roughly 78% are seen once. The top ten constitute roughly 4% of the sample.

V and J lose 4 bases and 4 bases, and a span of 23 bases separates them. The CDR3 contains 17 residues, cysteine and phenylalanine counted. This entry keeps only the CDR3 DNA: 51 bases, framed from base 1. CDR1 SGHRS and CDR2 YFSETQ were looked up in the germline V gene. Recombination linked TRBV5-1 to TRBJ2-5; the best D guess is TRBD1, with 6 bases matching. This TCR was sampled from a human donor who received a COVID-19 vaccine. Sequencing used CD4+ T cells from PBMCs cultured with HCoV-OC43 spike peptides, obtained before COVID-19 vaccination. The sample's cell subset or site label, in plain terms: HCoV-OC43 spike overlapping peptide pool stimulation. Here the CDR3 is given as CASSPTSGQFLVETQYF. The DNA is TGCGCCAGCAGCCCCACATCAGGACAGTTCCTAGTAGAGACCCAGTACTTC.